This TCR beta chain appears in the sequencing data of a study of T-cell reconstitution after alpha-beta-depleted transplantation in children. The TCRbeta library was prepared with unique molecular identifiers. TCRdb reprocessed the PCR reads via MiXCR and lists one record per CDR3 protein. The sample lists approximately 400,000 distinct CDR3 sequences, 11% seen once, with 4.5% to 7% in the top ten. The CDR3 consists of 14 residues. Looked up from germline, CDR1 is MNHNS and CDR2 is SASEGT. V trimming: 5 bases; J trimming: 5 bases; junction bases outside the gene matches: 7. Sequencing was performed on PBMCs from the stem cell graft donor, taken from the stem cell graft. The sequence was obtained from a human donor who donated a stem cell graft to a child with acute myeloid leukemia. V is TRBV6-1 and J is TRBJ2-7, with 9 bases fitting TRBD2. The CDR3 nucleotides read TGTGCCAGCAGTAAGGCTAGCGGGAAGCACGAGCAGTACTTC. Translating it yields CASSKASGKHEQYF.